This TCR beta chain comes out of a study of CXCR3-negative and CXCR3-positive naive CD8 T cells. The method, 5' RACE with UMI labels, was used to prepare the TRB cDNA libraries. TCRdb reanalyzed the 5' RACE reads, giving one entry per CDR3 protein sequence and no DNA. Its clone listing holds more than 65,000 distinct CDR3 sequences. The germline gives CDR1 SGHTA, CDR2 FQGNSA. CDR3 length equals 14 residues. The sequence was obtained from a human donor in good health. Some clones in this sample may be carry-over from other donors' samples. V is TRBV7-2 and J is TRBJ1-1; TCRdb gives TRBD1 as the D gene, but with no DNA this cannot be confirmed. Sequencing used naive CXCR3- CD8+ T cells from blood. Subset given: CD45RO-CCR7+CD27+CD95- naive CD8+ T cells lacking CXCR3 (TNR3-). CDR3 loop: CASSWGQGDTEAFF.